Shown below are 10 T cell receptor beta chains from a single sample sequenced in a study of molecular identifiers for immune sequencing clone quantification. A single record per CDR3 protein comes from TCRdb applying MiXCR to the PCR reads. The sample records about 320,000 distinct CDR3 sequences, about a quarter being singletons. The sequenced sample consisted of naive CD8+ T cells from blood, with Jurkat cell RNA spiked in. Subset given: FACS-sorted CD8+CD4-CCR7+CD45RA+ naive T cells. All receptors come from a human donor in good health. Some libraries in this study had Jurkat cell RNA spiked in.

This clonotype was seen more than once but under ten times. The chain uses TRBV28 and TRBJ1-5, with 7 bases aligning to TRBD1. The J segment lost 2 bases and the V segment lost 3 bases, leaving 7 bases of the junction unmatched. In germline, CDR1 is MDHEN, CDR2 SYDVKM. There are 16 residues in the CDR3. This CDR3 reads CASSLSTGIGNQPQHF. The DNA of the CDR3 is TGTGCCAGCAGTTTGTCGACAGGGATTGGCAATCAGCCCCAGCATTTT.

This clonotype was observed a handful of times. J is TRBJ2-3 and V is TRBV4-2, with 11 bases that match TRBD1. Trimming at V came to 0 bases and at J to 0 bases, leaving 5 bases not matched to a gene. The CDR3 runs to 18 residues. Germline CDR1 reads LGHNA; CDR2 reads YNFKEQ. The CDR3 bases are TGTGCCAGCAGCCAAGACTGGACAGGGGGCTTCAGCACAGATACGCAGTATTTT. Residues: CASSQDWTGGFSTDTQYF.

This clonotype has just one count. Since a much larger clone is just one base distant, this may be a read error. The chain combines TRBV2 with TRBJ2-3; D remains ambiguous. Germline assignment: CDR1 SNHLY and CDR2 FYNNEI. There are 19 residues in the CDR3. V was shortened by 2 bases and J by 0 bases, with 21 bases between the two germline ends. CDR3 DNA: TGTGCCAGCAGTGAATGGTATTTCCTGACTGGCGGTAGCACAGATACGCAGTATTTT. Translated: CASSEWYFLTGGSTDTQYF.

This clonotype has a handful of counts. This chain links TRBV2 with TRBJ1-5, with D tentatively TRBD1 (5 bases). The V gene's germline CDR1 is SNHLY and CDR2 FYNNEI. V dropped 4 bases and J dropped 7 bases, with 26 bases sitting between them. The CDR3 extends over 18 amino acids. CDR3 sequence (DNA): TGTGCCAGCAGTGTTACCAGGGAGGGTTTGACCGGAACCCAGCCCCAGCATTTT. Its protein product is CASSVTREGLTGTQPQHF.

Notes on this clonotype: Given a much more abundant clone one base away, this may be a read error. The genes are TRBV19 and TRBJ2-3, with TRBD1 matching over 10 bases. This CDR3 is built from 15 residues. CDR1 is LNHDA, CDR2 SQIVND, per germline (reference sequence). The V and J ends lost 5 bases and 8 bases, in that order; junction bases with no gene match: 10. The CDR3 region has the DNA TGTGCCAGTAGTGTTGGGGACAGGGGACTAGGTACGCAGTATTTT. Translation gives CASSVGDRGLGTQYF.

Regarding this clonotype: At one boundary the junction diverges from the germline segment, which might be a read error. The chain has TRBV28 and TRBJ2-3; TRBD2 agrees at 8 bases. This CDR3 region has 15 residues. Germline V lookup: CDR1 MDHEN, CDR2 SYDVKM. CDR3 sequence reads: CASSIAGRGTGTQYF. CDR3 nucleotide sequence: TGTGCCAGCAGTATAGCGGGAAGGGGCACAGGTACGCAGTATTTT.

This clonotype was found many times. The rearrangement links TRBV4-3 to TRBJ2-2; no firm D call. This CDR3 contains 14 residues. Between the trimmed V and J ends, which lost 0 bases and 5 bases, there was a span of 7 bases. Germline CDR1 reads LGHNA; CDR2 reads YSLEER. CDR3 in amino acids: CASSQDWGTGELFF. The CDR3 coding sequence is TGCGCCAGCAGCCAAGATTGGGGTACCGGGGAGCTGTTTTTT.

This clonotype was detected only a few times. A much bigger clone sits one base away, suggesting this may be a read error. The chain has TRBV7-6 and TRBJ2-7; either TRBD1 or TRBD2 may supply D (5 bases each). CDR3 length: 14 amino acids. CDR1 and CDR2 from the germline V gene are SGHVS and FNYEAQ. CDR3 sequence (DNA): TGTGCCTGCAGCCCAGGGACCAACCCCGACGAGCAGTACTTC. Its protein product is CACSPGTNPDEQYF.

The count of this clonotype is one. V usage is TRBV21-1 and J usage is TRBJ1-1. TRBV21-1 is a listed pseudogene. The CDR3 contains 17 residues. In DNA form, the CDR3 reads TGTGCCAGCAGCAAAGTCTTAGGAGGGGATAAGGGGACTGAAGCTTTCTTT. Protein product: CASSKVLGGDKGTEAFF.

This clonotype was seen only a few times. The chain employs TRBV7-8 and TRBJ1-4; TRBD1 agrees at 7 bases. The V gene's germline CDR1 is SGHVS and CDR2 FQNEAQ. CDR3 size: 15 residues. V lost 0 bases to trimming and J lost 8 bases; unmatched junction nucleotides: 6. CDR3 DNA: TGTGCCAGCAGCTTAGCCGGGACAGATCGGGAAAAACTGTTTTTT. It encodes CASSLAGTDREKLFF. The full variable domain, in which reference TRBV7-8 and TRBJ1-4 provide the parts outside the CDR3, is GAGVSQSPRYKVAKRGQDVALRCDPISGHVSLFWYQQALGQGPEFLTYFQNEAQLDKSGLPSDRFFAERPEGSVSTLKIQRTQQEDSAVYLCASSLAGTDREKLFFGSGTQLSVL.